One and the same sample provided the 5 T cell receptor beta chains below, sequenced in a study of T cells after yellow fever vaccination. TCRdb used MiXCR to reprocess the 5' RACE reads, holding one entry per CDR3 protein. The sample yields over 110,000 distinct CDR3 sequences, 7.7% seen once. Here the sequenced sample was CD4+ T cells sorted from PBMCs, taken 5 days after the yellow fever booster vaccination. These receptors all come from a man aged 30 to 39 who received the YFV17D yellow fever vaccine.

Note on this clonotype: A much larger clone differs by one base, so this may be a read error. The J gene is TRBJ2-7, the V gene TRBV7-9; D gene ambiguous. Trimming shortened V by 2 bases and J by 5 bases, and 16 bases separated the two germline ends. This CDR3 contains 15 residues. The germline V gene encodes CDR1 SEHNR and CDR2 FQNEAQ (reference sequence). Here the CDR3 DNA reads TGTGCCAGCAGCTTATGTGGGGTCCTGGCGGACGAGCAGTACTTC. This codes for CASSLCGVLADEQYF.

This clonotype was picked up many times. The chain employs TRBV5-1 and TRBJ2-7; D may correspond to TRBD1 or TRBD2 (5 bases each). The V end lost 4 bases, the J end lost 6 bases, and 26 bases lay between the germline ends. The germline V gene has CDR1 SGHRS and CDR2 YFSETQ. This CDR3 is 17 amino acids long. The CDR3 DNA follows: TGCGCCAGCAGCCCTTACGCTCGGGACCTTAACCCGGGCGAGCAGTACTTC. Its translation is CASSPYARDLNPGEQYF.

This clonotype was picked up a small number of times. The chain joins TRBV4-2 to TRBJ1-6; D not certain. Germline V gene lookup returns CDR1 LGHNA and CDR2 YNFKEQ. With 0 bases removed from V and 13 bases from J, the gap between germline ends came to 16 bases. The CDR3 extends over 15 amino acids. This CDR3 reads CASSQDRGYEGPLHF. CDR3 sequence (DNA): TGTGCCAGCAGCCAAGATAGAGGGTATGAGGGCCCCCTCCACTTT.

In its sample, this clonotype was seen many times. The CDR3 sequence is CASNLAGADEQFF. The DNA for the CDR3 is TGTGCCAGCAACCTAGCGGGAGCTGACGAGCAGTTCTTC. V and J are TRBV7-8 and TRBJ2-1, with 10 bases that match TRBD2. Germline V gene data show CDR1 as SGHVS and CDR2 as FQNEAQ. V lost 7 bases, J lost 10 bases, and 7 bases stayed unmatched. The CDR3 totals 13 residues.

This clonotype has a count of ten or more. The chain recombines TRBV7-2 with TRBJ2-3, with a weak D call TRBD2 (5 bases). Germline-derived CDR1 and CDR2 are SGHTA and FQGNSA. CDR3 size: 16 residues. V dropped 5 bases and J dropped 0 bases, with 15 bases sitting between them. CDR3 in amino acids: CASSPSLASSTDTQYF. CDR3 in DNA: TGTGCCAGCAGCCCTTCGCTAGCTTCTAGCACAGATACGCAGTATTTT.